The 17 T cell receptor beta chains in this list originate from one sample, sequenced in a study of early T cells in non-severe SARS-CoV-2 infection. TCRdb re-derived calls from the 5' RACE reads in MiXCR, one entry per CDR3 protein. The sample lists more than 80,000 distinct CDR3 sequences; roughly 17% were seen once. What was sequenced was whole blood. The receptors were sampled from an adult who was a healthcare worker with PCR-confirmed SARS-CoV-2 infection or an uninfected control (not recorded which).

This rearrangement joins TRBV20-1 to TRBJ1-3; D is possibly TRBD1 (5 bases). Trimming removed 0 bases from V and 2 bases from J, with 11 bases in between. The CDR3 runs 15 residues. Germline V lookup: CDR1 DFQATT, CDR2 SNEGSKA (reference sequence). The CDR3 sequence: CSARDGRATGNTIYF. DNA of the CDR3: TGCAGTGCTAGAGATGGCAGGGCTACTGGAAACACCATATATTTT.

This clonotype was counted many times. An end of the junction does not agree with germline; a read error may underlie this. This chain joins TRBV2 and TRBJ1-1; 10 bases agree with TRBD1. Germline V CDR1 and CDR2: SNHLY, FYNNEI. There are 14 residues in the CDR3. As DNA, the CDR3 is TGTGCCAGCAGTGCGACAGGGGGCTTCACTGAAGCCTTCTTT. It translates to CASSATGGFTEAFF.

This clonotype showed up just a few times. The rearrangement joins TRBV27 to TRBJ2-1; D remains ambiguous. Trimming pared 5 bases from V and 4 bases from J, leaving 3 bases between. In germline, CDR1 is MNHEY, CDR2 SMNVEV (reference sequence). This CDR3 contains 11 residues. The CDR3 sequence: CASSRYNEQFF. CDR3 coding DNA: TGTGCCAGCAGTCGGTACAATGAGCAGTTCTTC.

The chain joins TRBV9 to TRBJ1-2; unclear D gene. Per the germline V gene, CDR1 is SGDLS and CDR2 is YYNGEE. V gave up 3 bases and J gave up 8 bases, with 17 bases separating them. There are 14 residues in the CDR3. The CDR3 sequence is CASSEGLKIGGYTF. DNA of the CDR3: TGTGCCAGCAGCGAAGGACTTAAAATCGGCGGCTACACCTTC.

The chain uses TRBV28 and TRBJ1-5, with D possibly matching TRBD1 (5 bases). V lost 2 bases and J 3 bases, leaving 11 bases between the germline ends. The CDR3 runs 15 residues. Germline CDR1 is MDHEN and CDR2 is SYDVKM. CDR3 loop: CASSLSQGLNQPQHF. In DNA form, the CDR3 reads TGTGCCAGCAGTTTAAGCCAGGGCCTCAATCAGCCCCAGCATTTT.

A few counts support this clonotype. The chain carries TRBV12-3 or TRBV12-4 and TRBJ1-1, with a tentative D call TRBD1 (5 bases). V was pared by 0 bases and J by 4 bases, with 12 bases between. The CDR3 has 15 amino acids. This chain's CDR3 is CASSLALGRGTEAFF. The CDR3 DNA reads TGTGCCAGCAGTTTAGCCCTCGGGAGGGGCACTGAAGCTTTCTTT.

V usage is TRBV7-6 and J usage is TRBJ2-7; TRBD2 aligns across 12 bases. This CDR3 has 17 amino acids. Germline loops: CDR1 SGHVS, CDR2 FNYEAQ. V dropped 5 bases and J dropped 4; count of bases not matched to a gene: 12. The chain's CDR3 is CASSPGLAGGDAYEQYF. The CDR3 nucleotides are TGTGCCAGCAGCCCGGGACTAGCGGGCGGAGATGCATACGAGCAGTACTTC. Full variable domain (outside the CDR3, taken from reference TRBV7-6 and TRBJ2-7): GAGVSQSPRYKVTKRGQDVALRCDPISGHVSLYWYRQALGQGPEFLTYFNYEAQQDKSGLPNDRFSAERPEGSISTLTIQRTEQRDSAMYRCASSPGLAGGDAYEQYFGPGTRLTVT.

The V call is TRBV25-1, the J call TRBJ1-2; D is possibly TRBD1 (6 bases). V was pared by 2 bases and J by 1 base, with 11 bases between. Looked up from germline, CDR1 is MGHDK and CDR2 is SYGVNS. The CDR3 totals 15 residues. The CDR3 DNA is TGTGCCAGCAGTGAAGAACAGGGATATAACTATGGCTACACCTTC. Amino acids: CASSEEQGYNYGYTF.

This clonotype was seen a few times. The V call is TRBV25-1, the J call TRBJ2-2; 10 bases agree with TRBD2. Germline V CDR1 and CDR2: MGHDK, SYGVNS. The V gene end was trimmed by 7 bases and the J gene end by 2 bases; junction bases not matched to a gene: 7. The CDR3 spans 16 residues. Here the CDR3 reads CASKGSGRANTGELFF. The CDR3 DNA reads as TGTGCCAGCAAAGGAAGCGGGAGGGCCAACACCGGGGAGCTGTTTTTT.

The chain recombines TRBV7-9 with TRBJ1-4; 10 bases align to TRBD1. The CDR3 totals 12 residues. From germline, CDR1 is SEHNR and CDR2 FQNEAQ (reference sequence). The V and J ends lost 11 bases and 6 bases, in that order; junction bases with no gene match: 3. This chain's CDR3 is CAGGTGDEKLFF. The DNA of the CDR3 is TGTGCCGGGGGGACAGGGGATGAAAAACTGTTTTTT. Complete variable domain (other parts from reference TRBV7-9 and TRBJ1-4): DTGVSQNPRHKITKRGQNVTFRCDPISEHNRLYWYRQTLGQGPEFLTYFQNEAQLEKSRLLSDRFSAERPKGSFSTLEIQRTEQGDSAMYLCAGGTGDEKLFFGSGTQLSVL.

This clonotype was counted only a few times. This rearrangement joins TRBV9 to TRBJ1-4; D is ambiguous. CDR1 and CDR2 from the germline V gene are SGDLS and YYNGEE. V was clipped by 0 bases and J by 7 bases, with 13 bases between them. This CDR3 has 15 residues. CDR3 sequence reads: CASSVGAHGGEKLFF. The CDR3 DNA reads TGTGCCAGCAGCGTAGGGGCCCACGGAGGTGAAAAACTGTTTTTT.

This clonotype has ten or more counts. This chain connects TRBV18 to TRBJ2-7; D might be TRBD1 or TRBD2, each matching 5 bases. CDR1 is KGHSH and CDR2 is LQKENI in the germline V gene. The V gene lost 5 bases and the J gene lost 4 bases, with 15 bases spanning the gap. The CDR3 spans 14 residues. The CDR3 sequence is CASSIGTVKYEQYF. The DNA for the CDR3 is TGTGCCAGCTCAATCGGGACGGTTAAATACGAGCAGTACTTC.

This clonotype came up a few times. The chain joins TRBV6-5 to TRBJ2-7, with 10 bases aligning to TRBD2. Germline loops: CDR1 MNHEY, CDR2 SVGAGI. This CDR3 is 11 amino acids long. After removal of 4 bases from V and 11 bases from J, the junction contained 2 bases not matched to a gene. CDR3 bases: TGTGCCAGCAGTTCCGGGACTAGCGAGTACTTC. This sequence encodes CASSSGTSEYF.

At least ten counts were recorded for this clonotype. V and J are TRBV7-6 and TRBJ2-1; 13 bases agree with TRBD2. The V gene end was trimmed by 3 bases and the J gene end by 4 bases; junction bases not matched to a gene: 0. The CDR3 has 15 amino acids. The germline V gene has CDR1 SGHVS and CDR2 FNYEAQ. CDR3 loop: CASSLTSGGYNEQFF. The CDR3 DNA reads TGTGCCAGCAGCTTGACTAGCGGGGGGTACAATGAGCAGTTCTTC.

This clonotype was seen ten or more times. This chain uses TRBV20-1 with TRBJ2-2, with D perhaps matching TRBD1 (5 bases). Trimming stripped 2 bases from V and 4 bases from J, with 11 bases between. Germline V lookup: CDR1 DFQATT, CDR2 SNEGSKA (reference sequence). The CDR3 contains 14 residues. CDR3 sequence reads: CSARNGQGTGELFF. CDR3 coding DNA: TGCAGTGCTAGAAATGGCCAGGGCACCGGGGAGCTGTTTTTT.

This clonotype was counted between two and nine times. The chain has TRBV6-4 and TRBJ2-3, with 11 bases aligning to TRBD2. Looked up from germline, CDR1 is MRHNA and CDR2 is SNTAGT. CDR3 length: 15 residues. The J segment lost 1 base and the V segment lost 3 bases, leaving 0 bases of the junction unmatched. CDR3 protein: CASSETSGGTDTQYF. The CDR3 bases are TGTGCCAGCAGTGAGACTAGCGGGGGCACAGATACGCAGTATTTT.

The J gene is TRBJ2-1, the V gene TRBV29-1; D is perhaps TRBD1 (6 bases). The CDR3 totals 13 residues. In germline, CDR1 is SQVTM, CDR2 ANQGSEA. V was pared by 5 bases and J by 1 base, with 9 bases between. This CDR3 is CSVWTASYNEQFF. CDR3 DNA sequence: TGCAGCGTTTGGACAGCGTCCTACAATGAGCAGTTCTTC.